This T cell receptor (beta chain) came from a study of T cell repertoires in cytomegalovirus infection. Notes on the study in general: CMV-specific HLA-C-restricted TCR beta clonotypes dominated the ex vivo response.

The sample holds many counts of this clonotype. Its antigen remains unknown. MiXCR was run by TCRdb on the reads, yielding one entry per CDR3 protein. The sample includes over 300,000 distinct CDR3 sequences, under 20% of them seen just once. The CDR3 has 16 amino acids. Germline-derived CDR1 and CDR2 are SGHTA and FQGNSA. V gave up 5 bases and J gave up 4 bases; unmatched junction bases: 12. V usage is TRBV7-2 and J usage is TRBJ2-3, with 7 positions matching TRBD2. Sequences were obtained from PBMCs. This clonotype was obtained from a human donor in good health (CMV status not recorded). Some clones in this sample may be carry-over from other donors' samples. The DNA of the CDR3 is TGTGCCAGCAGCCCGGGGTGGGGGGGGGACGCAGATACGCAGTATTTT. Translating it yields CASSPGWGGDADTQYF.